This T cell receptor beta chain came from a study of blood T cell repertoires in COVID-19. Sequencing was performed with immunoSEQ multiplex PCR; in TCRdb, only in-frame clones are kept and a portion is missing. The sample yields 300,000 to 350,000 clones, roughly nine tenths seen once. Germline CDR1 SQVTM, CDR2 ANQGSEA. The CDR3 contains 13 residues. Between the trimmed V and J ends, which lost 5 bases and 3 bases, there was a span of 12 bases. The chain uses TRBV29-1 and TRBJ2-3; weak D call: TRBD1 (7 bases). Material for sequencing was peripheral blood. The source is a man between 18 and 35 years old with active or convalescent COVID-19. The CDR3 here is CSVTSGGTDTQYF. In DNA, the CDR3 is TGCAGCGTTACGTCAGGGGGGACAGATACGCAGTATTTT.